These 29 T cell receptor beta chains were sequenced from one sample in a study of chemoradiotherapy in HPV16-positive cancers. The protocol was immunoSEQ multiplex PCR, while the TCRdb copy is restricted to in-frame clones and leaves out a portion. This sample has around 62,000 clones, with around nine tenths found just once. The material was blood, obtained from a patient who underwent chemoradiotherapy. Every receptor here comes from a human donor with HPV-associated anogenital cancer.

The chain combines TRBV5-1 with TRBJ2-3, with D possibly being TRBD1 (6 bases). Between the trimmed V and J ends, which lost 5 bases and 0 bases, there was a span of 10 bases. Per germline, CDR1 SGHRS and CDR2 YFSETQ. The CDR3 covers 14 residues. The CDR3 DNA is TGCGCCAGCAGGCAAGGACAGAGCACAGATACGCAGTATTTT. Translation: CASRQGQSTDTQYF.

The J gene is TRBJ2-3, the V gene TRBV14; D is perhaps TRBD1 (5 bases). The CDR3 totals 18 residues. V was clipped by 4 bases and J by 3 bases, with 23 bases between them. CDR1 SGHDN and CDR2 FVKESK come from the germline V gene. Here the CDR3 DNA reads TGTGCCAGCAGCCTTAAACCGGTTTGGGGAAGGGGTACAGATACGCAGTATTTT. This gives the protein CASSLKPVWGRGTDTQYF. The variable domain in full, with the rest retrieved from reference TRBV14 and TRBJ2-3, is EAGVTQFPSHSVIEKGQTVTLRCDPISGHDNLYWYRRVMGKEIKFLLHFVKESKQDESGMPNNRFLAERTGGTYSTLKVQPAELEDSGVYFCASSLKPVWGRGTDTQYFGPGTRLTVL.

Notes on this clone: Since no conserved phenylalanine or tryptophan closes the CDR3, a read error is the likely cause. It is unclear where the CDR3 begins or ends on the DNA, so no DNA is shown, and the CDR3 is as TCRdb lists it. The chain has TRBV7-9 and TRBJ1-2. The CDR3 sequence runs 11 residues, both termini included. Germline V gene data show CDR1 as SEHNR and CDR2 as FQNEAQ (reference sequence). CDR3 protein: CASSSRFISLR.

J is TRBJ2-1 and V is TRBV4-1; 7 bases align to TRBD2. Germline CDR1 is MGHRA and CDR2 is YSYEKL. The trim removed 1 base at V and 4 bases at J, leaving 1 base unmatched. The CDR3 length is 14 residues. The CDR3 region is CASSQGGGYNEQFF. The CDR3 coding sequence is TGCGCCAGCAGCCAAGGCGGGGGATACAATGAGCAGTTCTTC.

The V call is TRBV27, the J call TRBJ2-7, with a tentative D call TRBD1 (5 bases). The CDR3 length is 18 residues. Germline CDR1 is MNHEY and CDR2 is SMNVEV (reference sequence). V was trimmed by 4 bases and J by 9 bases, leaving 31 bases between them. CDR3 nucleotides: TGTGCCAGCAGTTCATTAACATCGACAGTCGCCCGCCCTACGACGCAGTACTTC. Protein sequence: CASSSLTSTVARPTTQYF.

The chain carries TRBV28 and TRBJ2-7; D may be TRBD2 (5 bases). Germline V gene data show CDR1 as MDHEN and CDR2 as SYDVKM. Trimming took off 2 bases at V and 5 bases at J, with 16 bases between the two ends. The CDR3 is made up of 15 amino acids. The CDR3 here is CASSLSFEGRNEQYF. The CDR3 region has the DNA TGTGCCAGCAGTTTAAGTTTCGAGGGCAGGAACGAGCAGTACTTC.

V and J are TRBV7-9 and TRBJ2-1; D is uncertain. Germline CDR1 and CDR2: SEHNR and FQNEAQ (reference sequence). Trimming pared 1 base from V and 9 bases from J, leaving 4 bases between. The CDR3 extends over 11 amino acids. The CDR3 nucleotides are TGTGCCAGCAGCTTAGGGCGTGAGCAGTTCTTC. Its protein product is CASSLGREQFF.

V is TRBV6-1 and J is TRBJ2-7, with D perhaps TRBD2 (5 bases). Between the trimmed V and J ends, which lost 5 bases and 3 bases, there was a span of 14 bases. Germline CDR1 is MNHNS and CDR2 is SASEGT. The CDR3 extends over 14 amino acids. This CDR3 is CASSMPGNYYEQYF. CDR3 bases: TGTGCCAGCAGTATGCCCGGGAACTACTACGAGCAGTACTTC.

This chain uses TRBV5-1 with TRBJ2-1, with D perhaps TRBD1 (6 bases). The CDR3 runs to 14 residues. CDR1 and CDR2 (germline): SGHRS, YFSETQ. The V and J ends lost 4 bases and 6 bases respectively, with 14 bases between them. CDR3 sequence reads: CASSRITGSNEQFF. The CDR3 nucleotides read TGCGCCAGCAGCAGGATCACAGGGAGCAATGAGCAGTTCTTC.

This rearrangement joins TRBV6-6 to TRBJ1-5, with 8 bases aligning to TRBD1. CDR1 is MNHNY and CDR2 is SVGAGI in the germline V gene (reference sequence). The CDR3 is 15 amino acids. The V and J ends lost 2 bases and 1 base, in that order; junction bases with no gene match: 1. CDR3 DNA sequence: TGTGCCAGCAGTTACGACAGGGGAAGCAATCAGCCCCAGCATTTT. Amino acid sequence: CASSYDRGSNQPQHF.

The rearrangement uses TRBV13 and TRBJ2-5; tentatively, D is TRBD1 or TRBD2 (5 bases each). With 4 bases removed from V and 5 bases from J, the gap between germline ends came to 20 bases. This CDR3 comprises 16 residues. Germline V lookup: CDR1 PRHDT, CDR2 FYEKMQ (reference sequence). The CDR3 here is CASSSSPAGKDETQYF. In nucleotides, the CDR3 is TGTGCCAGCAGCTCTAGCCCCGCAGGGAAGGACGAGACCCAGTACTTC.

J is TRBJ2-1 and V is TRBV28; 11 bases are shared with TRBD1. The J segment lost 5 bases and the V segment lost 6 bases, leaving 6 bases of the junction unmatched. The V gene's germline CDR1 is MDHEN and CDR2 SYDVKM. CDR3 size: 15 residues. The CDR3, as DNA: TGTGCCAGCAGCCCCCGGGACAGGGGGAACAATGAGCAGTTCTTC. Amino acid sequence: CASSPRDRGNNEQFF.

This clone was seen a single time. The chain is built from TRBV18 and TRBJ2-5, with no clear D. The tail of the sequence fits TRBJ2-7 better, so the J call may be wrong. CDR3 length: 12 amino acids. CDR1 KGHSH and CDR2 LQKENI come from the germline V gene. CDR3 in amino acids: CASSLGSYEQYF. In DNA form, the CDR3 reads TGTGCCAGCTCACTTGGCAGCTACGAGCAGTACTTC.

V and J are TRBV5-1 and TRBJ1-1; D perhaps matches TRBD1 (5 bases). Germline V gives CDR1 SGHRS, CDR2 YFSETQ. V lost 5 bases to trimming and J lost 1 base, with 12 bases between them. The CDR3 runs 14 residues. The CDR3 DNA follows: TGCGCCAGCAGTCTGACAGCACCGAACACTGAAGCTTTCTTT. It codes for CASSLTAPNTEAFF.

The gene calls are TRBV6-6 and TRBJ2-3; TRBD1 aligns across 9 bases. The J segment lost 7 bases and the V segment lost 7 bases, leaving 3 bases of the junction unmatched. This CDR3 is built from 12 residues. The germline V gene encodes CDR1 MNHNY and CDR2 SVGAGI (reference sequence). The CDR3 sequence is CASKGQGNTQYF. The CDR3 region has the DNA TGTGCCAGCAAAGGACAGGGGAATACGCAGTATTTT.

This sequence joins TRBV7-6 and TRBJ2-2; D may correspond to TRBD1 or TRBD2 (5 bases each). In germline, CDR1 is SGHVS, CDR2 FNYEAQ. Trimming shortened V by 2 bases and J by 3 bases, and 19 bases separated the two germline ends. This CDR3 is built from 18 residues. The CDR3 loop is CASSLTPPGQAYTGELFF. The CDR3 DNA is TGTGCCAGCAGCTTAACCCCCCCGGGGCAGGCCTACACCGGGGAGCTGTTTTTT.

The CDR3 here is CSAKADTQYF. In nucleotides, the CDR3 is TGCAGTGCTAAGGCCGATACGCAGTATTTT. The chain recombines TRBV20-1 with TRBJ2-3, with D unclear. CDR1 is DFQATT and CDR2 is SNEGSKA in the germline V gene (reference sequence). The CDR3 has 10 amino acids. V shed 4 bases and J shed 6 bases, with 5 bases lying between them.

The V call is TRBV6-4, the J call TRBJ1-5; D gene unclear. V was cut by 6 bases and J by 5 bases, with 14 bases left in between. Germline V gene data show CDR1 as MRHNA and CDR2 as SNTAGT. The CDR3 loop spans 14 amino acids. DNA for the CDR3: TGTGCCAGCAGCCTCGAGGGTGGCGATCAGCCCCAGCATTTT. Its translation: CASSLEGGDQPQHF.

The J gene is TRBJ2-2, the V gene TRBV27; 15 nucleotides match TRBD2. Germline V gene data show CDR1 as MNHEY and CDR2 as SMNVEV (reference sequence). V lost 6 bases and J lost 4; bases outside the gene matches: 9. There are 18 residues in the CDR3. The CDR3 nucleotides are TGTGCCAGCAGACCCGGGACTAGCGGGAGGCTTAGCACCGGGGAGCTGTTTTTT. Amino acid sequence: CASRPGTSGRLSTGELFF.

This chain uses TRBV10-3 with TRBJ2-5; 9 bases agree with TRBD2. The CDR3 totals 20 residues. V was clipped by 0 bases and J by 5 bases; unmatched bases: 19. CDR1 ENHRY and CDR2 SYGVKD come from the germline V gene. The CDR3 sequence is CAISESNPASGIGFSETQYF. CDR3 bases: TGTGCCATCAGTGAGTCGAATCCGGCTAGCGGGATAGGTTTTTCGGAGACCCAGTACTTC.

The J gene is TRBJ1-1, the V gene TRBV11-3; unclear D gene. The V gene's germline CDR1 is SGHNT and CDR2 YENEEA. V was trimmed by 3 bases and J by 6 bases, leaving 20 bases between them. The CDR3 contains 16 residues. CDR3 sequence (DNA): TGTGCCAGCAGCTTCATCGGGGATGGCGGCCCCGCTGAAGCTTTCTTT. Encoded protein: CASSFIGDGGPAEAFF.

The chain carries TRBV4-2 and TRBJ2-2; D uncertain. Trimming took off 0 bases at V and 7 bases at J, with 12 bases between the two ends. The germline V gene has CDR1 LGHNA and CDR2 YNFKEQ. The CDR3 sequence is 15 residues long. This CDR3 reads CASSQEPQEDGELFF. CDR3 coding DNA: TGTGCCAGCAGCCAAGAGCCCCAGGAAGACGGGGAGCTGTTTTTT.

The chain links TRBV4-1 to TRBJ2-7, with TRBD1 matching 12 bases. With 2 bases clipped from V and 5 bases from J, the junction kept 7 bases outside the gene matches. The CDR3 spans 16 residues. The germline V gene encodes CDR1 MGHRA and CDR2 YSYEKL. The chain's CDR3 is CASSQPGTGGFDEQYF. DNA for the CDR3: TGCGCCAGCAGCCAACCCGGGACAGGGGGCTTCGACGAGCAGTACTTC.

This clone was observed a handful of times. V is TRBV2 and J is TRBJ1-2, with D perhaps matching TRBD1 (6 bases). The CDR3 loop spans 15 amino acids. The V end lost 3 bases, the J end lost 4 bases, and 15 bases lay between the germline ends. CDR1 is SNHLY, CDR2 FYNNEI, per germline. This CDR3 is CASSDTPQGLYGYTF. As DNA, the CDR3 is TGTGCCAGCAGTGACACACCCCAGGGGCTCTATGGCTACACCTTC.

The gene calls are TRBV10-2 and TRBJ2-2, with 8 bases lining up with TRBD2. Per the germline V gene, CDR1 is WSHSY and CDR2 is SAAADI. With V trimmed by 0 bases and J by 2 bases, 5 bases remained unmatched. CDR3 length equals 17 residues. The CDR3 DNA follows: TGCGCCAGCAGTGAGTCAGGACTAGCCGTAAACACCGGGGAGCTGTTTTTT. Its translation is CASSESGLAVNTGELFF.

The CDR3 loop is CASSEVGGESSYEQYF. CDR3 DNA sequence: TGTGCCAGCAGTGAAGTGGGGGGAGAGAGCTCCTACGAGCAGTACTTC. The chain links TRBV6-1 to TRBJ2-7; D perhaps matches TRBD2 (6 bases). The germline V gene has CDR1 MNHNS and CDR2 SASEGT. Trimming removed 1 base from V and 0 bases from J, with 13 bases in between. The CDR3 spans 16 residues.

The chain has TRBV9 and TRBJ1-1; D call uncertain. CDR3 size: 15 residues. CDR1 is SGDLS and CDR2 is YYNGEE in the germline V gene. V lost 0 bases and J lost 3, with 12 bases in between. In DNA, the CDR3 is TGTGCCAGCAGCGTAGTAAGGCCGTGGGACACTGAAGCTTTCTTT. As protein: CASSVVRPWDTEAFF.

In DNA, the CDR3 is TGTGCCTCAAGGGCCCCTACCCTTTTAGCGGGGGGGCCGTCCTACGAGCAGTACTTC. Translated, it gives CASRAPTLLAGGPSYEQYF. The chain has TRBV27 and TRBJ2-7, with 11 bases identical to TRBD2. After removal of 11 bases from V and 1 base from J, the junction contained 22 bases not matched to a gene. The CDR3 is 19 residues long. Germline values: CDR1 MNHEY, CDR2 SMNVEV (reference sequence).

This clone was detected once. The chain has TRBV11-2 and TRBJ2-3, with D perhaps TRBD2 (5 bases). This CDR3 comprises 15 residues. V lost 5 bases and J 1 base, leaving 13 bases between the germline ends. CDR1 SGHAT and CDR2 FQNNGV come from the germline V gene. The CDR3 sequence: CASSRVERGTDTQYF. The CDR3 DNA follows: TGTGCCAGCAGCAGAGTGGAGAGGGGCACAGATACGCAGTATTTT.